The next 18 T cell receptor beta chains were all read from a single sample in a study of cytomegalovirus exposure and HLA in healthy donors (TCRdb year 2017). To prepare the library, the immunoSEQ multiplex PCR assay was applied. A mixture of 60 forward primers for TCR Vbeta segments and 13 reverse primers for TCR Jbeta segments was used in the multiplex PCR. The table was pulled from immuneACCESS by TCRdb, which kept in-frame rearrangements only. Such tables lose some clones; where checked, under half of the loss comes from unresolved V genes, and the rest has no known cause. This sample is represented by roughly 140,000 clones; 64% of them were singletons. The ten largest clones capture less than 3.5% of the sample. Sequences were obtained from PBMCs. These receptors all stem from a woman aged 30 to 39 in good health and CMV-seropositive.

This chain links TRBV5-5 with TRBJ1-2; 8 bases align to TRBD1. Germline CDR1 SGHKS, CDR2 YYEKEE (reference sequence). The length of the CDR3 is 14 residues. V was clipped by 2 bases and J by 4 bases; unmatched bases: 4. The CDR3: CASSFSGGSYGYTF. Here the CDR3 DNA reads TGTGCCAGCAGCTTTTCAGGGGGCAGCTATGGCTACACCTTC.

This clone turned up a few times. The CDR3 bases are TGTGCCATCTATCAACAGGGGGTGATTAACTATGGCTACACCTTC. Protein sequence: CAIYQQGVINYGYTF. The chain uses TRBV10-3 and TRBJ1-2; 8 bases match TRBD1. In germline, CDR1 is ENHRY, CDR2 SYGVKD. The V gene end was trimmed by 8 bases and the J gene end by 1 base; junction bases not matched to a gene: 9. CDR3 size: 15 residues.

The V call is TRBV5-8, the J call TRBJ2-5, with D unresolved. Per the germline V gene, CDR1 is SGHTS and CDR2 is YDEGEE. Trimming shortened V by 1 base and J by 2 bases, and 12 bases separated the two germline ends. This CDR3 spans 15 amino acids. CDR3 sequence: CASSLWARPQETQYF. For the CDR3, the DNA is TGTGCCAGCAGCTTGTGGGCCAGACCTCAAGAGACCCAGTACTTC.

This CDR3 is CASSPKDRGPYEQYF. The CDR3 DNA sequence: TGTGCCAGCAGCCCCAAGGACAGGGGGCCCTACGAGCAGTACTTC. This chain connects TRBV13 to TRBJ2-7, with 11 nucleotides matching TRBD1. Germline lookup yields CDR1 PRHDT and CDR2 FYEKMQ (reference sequence). CDR3 length equals 15 residues. The trim removed 5 bases at V and 2 bases at J, leaving 5 bases unmatched.

The J gene is TRBJ1-1, the V gene TRBV21-1. TRBV21-1 is a pseudogene segment. This CDR3 is built from 14 residues. CDR3 in DNA: TGTGCCAGCAGCAAAGCGATAGCCCCCTTTGAAGCTTTCTTT. Residues: CASSKAIAPFEAFF.

This clone showed up just a few times. V gene TRBV28 combines with J gene TRBJ1-5, with 7 bases aligning to TRBD1. The CDR3 runs 15 residues. V trimming: 3 bases; J trimming: 7 bases; junction bases outside the gene matches: 9. Germline CDR1 and CDR2: MDHEN and SYDVKM. The CDR3: CASSFPTGLGQPQHF. CDR3 nucleotides: TGTGCCAGCAGTTTCCCGACAGGGTTAGGCCAGCCCCAGCATTTT.

The chain recombines TRBV5-1 with TRBJ2-7; 8 bases map to TRBD1. The V segment lost 0 bases and the J segment 3 bases; nucleotides outside the gene matches: 5. Germline V gene data show CDR1 as SGHRS and CDR2 as YFSETQ. The CDR3 totals 15 residues. The CDR3 bases are TGCGCCAGCAGCTTGGAAGGACAGGGAGGCTACGAGCAGTACTTC. Protein: CASSLEGQGGYEQYF.

J is TRBJ2-5 and V is TRBV10-3, with 7 bases fitting TRBD1. Germline V gene sequence: CDR1 ENHRY, CDR2 SYGVKD. Germline trimming cut 3 bases from V and 3 bases from J; bases unmatched to any gene: 7. The CDR3 length is 15 residues. This CDR3 is CAISDSGGWEETQYF. The CDR3 DNA reads as TGTGCCATCAGTGATTCAGGGGGTTGGGAAGAGACCCAGTACTTC.

V and J are TRBV5-5 and TRBJ1-5, with D perhaps TRBD1 (6 bases). Trimming shortened V by 7 bases and J by 3 bases, and 17 bases separated the two germline ends. The CDR3 is 15 amino acids. The germline gives CDR1 SGHKS, CDR2 YYEKEE (reference sequence). This chain's CDR3 is CASCKRDRNNQPQHF. The CDR3 region has the DNA TGTGCCAGCTGTAAGAGAGACAGGAACAATCAGCCCCAGCATTTT.

V gene TRBV27 combines with J gene TRBJ1-1; D is possibly TRBD1 (5 bases). V gave up 6 bases and J gave up 2 bases, with 19 bases separating them. CDR3 length equals 16 residues. Per germline, CDR1 MNHEY and CDR2 SMNVEV (reference sequence). Written as DNA, the CDR3 is TGTGCCAGCAGCACCGTTTATGTCGGGGGAAACACTGAAGCTTTCTTT. Amino acid sequence: CASSTVYVGGNTEAFF.

This chain joins TRBV30 and TRBJ2-1, with 12 bases identical to TRBD1. This CDR3 comprises 15 residues. The ends lost 2 bases at V and 4 bases at J; junction bases unmatched: 3. Germline assignment: CDR1 GTSNPN and CDR2 SVGIG (reference sequence). The CDR3 DNA sequence: TGTGCCTGGAGTAAGGGACAGGGGGCTTACAATGAGCAGTTCTTC. Its protein product is CAWSKGQGAYNEQFF.

The rearrangement uses TRBV29-1 and TRBJ2-5; D remains unclear. The germline V gene has CDR1 SQVTM and CDR2 ANQGSEA. This CDR3 has 12 amino acids. The V end was cut by 3 bases, the J end by 2 bases, with 7 bases between. For the CDR3, the DNA is TGCAGCGTTGATATGGAGCAAGAGACCCAGTACTTC. As protein: CSVDMEQETQYF.

This clone has only a few counts. The genes are TRBV5-1 and TRBJ2-5, with TRBD2 matching over 15 bases. The CDR3 is 16 residues long. Germline values: CDR1 SGHRS, CDR2 YFSETQ. J gave up 4 bases and V 1 base, and 2 bases lay outside the gene matches. The CDR3: CASSLMGLAGGETQYF. The CDR3 DNA is TGCGCCAGCAGCTTGATGGGACTAGCGGGAGGAGAGACCCAGTACTTC.

The gene calls are TRBV19 and TRBJ1-1, with D tentatively TRBD1 (5 bases). CDR3 length equals 14 residues. V was trimmed by 3 bases and J by 3 bases, leaving 11 bases between them. Germline CDR1 and CDR2: LNHDA and SQIVND (reference sequence). DNA of the CDR3: TGTGCCAGTAGTATTCGGGGGGGTTACACTGAAGCTTTCTTT. Encoded protein: CASSIRGGYTEAFF.

V gene TRBV11-2 combines with J gene TRBJ2-3, with D hard to call. Trimming took 4 bases from V and 5 from J, leaving 13 bases between them. Germline-derived CDR1 and CDR2 are SGHAT and FQNNGV. The CDR3 contains 14 residues. The CDR3 nucleotides are TGTGCCAGCAGCTACTCCGCCTTTGTAGATACGCAGTATTTT. It codes for CASSYSAFVDTQYF.

This clone was seen a few times. CDR3 residues: CASSEAAQGAYEQYF. DNA for the CDR3: TGTGCCAGCAGTGAAGCGGCCCAGGGGGCCTACGAGCAGTACTTC. The V gene is TRBV6-1, the J gene TRBJ2-7; 7 nucleotides agree with TRBD1. The CDR3 contains 15 residues. The germline V gene has CDR1 MNHNS and CDR2 SASEGT. With V trimmed by 0 bases and J by 2 bases, 4 bases remained unmatched.

The genes are TRBV5-1 and TRBJ1-2, with TRBD1 as a possible D gene (5 bases). Trimming took 2 bases from V and 4 from J, leaving 6 bases between them. Germline values: CDR1 SGHRS, CDR2 YFSETQ. The CDR3 runs 12 residues. The CDR3 protein is CASSFQGYGYTF. The CDR3 DNA is TGCGCCAGCAGCTTTCAGGGCTATGGCTACACCTTC.

V usage is TRBV5-1 and J usage is TRBJ1-1; 8 bases map to TRBD1. This CDR3 contains 14 residues. Germline lookup yields CDR1 SGHRS and CDR2 YFSETQ. The V and J ends lost 1 base and 3 bases, in that order; junction bases with no gene match: 2. CDR3 DNA: TGCGCCAGCAGCTTGTTACAGGGGGACACTGAAGCTTTCTTT. Its protein product is CASSLLQGDTEAFF.